What follows are 28 T cell receptor beta chains derived from one specimen sequenced in a study of CD8 T cells in ankylosing spondylitis. TCRdb fed the 5' RACE reads into MiXCR, producing one record per CDR3 protein. The sample yields about 130,000 distinct CDR3 sequences, about 13% seen once. Sequencing was performed on blood, either unsorted or a sorted T cell fraction (not recorded which). All receptors come from a female donor with ankylosing spondylitis or in good health (not recorded which).

In its sample, this clonotype was seen many times. The gene calls are TRBV6-6 and TRBJ1-5; D call uncertain. Trimming pared 8 bases from V and 1 base from J, leaving 6 bases between. The CDR3 consists of 12 residues. Germline loops: CDR1 MNHNY, CDR2 SVGAGI (reference sequence). Written as DNA, the CDR3 is TGTGCCAGCCACCAAAGCAATCAGCCCCAGCATTTT. It yields the protein CASHQSNQPQHF.

The J gene is TRBJ1-2, the V gene TRBV4-1; 12 bases are shared with TRBD1. Germline V gene sequence: CDR1 MGHRA, CDR2 YSYEKL. The CDR3 is made up of 17 amino acids. Germline trimming cut 2 bases from V and 8 bases from J; bases unmatched to any gene: 12. The chain's CDR3 is CASSQTNPGQGARGYTF. CDR3 DNA sequence: TGCGCCAGCAGCCAAACAAATCCGGGACAGGGGGCGCGGGGCTACACCTTC.

This clonotype showed up many times. The chain has TRBV6-5 and TRBJ2-1, with TRBD2 as a possible D gene (6 bases). Trimming shortened V by 6 bases and J by 6 bases, and 12 bases separated the two germline ends. The CDR3 has 13 amino acids. Germline CDR1 is MNHEY and CDR2 is SVGAGI. CDR3 nucleotide sequence: TGTGCCAGCAGATATAATAGCGGCAATGAGCAGTTCTTC. It encodes CASRYNSGNEQFF.

This clonotype has ten or more counts. The J gene is TRBJ2-1, the V gene TRBV12-3 or TRBV12-4; 8 bases line up with TRBD2. V gave up 6 bases and J gave up 9 bases; unmatched junction bases: 1. This CDR3 contains 11 residues. The CDR3 DNA is TGTGCCAGCAGGCGGGAGGTTGAGCAGTTCTTC. Translation: CASRREVEQFF.

This clonotype was found a few times. The chain recombines TRBV7-2 with TRBJ2-7, with D uncertain. CDR3 length equals 13 residues. Trimming removed 2 bases at V and 0 bases at J, with 5 bases between. Germline loops: CDR1 SGHTA, CDR2 FQGNSA. The CDR3 DNA sequence: TGTGCCAGCAGCTTAACTCGCTCCTACGAGCAGTACTTC. Translated, it gives CASSLTRSYEQYF.

This clonotype appeared many times. The genes are TRBV9 and TRBJ2-3; D may correspond to TRBD1 or TRBD2 (5 bases each). The CDR3 is made up of 15 amino acids. The germline V and J ends were trimmed by 0 bases and 2 bases, with 10 bases remaining between them. Germline loops: CDR1 SGDLS, CDR2 YYNGEE. The CDR3, as DNA: TGTGCCAGCAGCGTAGTGACAGCGGCCACAGATACGCAGTATTTT. Translation gives CASSVVTAATDTQYF.

This clonotype appeared many times. This rearrangement joins TRBV7-3 to TRBJ2-1; D remains ambiguous. Per the germline V gene, CDR1 is SGHTA and CDR2 is FQGTGA. V gave up 5 bases and J gave up 0 bases, with 11 bases separating them. The CDR3 is made up of 15 amino acids. CDR3 amino acids: CASSLWTSSYNEQFF. In DNA, the CDR3 is TGTGCCAGCAGCCTATGGACGAGCTCCTACAATGAGCAGTTCTTC.

Note on this clonotype: A much larger clonotype is one base distant, so this may be a read error. V and J are TRBV5-1 and TRBJ1-2; TRBD1 matches 7 bases. There are 14 residues in the CDR3. Per germline, CDR1 SGHRS and CDR2 YFSETQ. The CDR3 reads CASSLTDRAHGYIF. The CDR3 nucleotides read TGCGCCAGCAGCTTGACCGACAGGGCCCATGGCTACATCTTC. Using reference TRBV5-1 and TRBJ1-2 for the parts outside the CDR3, the full variable domain is KAGVTQTPRYLIKTRGQQVTLSCSPISGHRSVSWYQQTPGQGLQFLFEYFSETQRNKGNFPGRFSGRQFSNSRSEMNVSTLELGDSALYLCASSLTDRAHGYIFGSGTRLTVV.

This clonotype was detected only a few times. V gene TRBV7-3 combines with J gene TRBJ2-1, with TRBD2 matching 9 bases. This CDR3 has 17 amino acids. Germline CDR1 SGHTA, CDR2 FQGTGA. The trim removed 2 bases at V and 7 bases at J, leaving 12 bases unmatched. The CDR3: CASSLFPREGHDNEQFF. The CDR3 region has the DNA TGTGCCAGCAGCTTATTCCCGCGGGAGGGCCATGATAATGAGCAGTTCTTC.

The V gene is TRBV5-1, the J gene TRBJ2-7; tentative D call: TRBD1 (5 bases). The CDR3 length is 13 residues. Germline V CDR1 and CDR2: SGHRS, YFSETQ. V was shortened by 2 bases and J by 1 base, with 7 bases between the two germline ends. Here the CDR3 DNA reads TGCGCCAGCAGCTTACGACAGTCCTACGAGCAGTACTTC. This gives the protein CASSLRQSYEQYF. Using reference TRBV5-1 and TRBJ2-7 for the parts outside the CDR3, the full variable domain is KAGVTQTPRYLIKTRGQQVTLSCSPISGHRSVSWYQQTPGQGLQFLFEYFSETQRNKGNFPGRFSGRQFSNSRSEMNVSTLELGDSALYLCASSLRQSYEQYFGPGTRLTVT.

This clonotype occurred many times. V usage is TRBV3-1 and J usage is TRBJ2-3, with D possibly TRBD1 on 6 matching bases. The CDR3 is 15 residues long. V lost 3 bases, J lost 0 bases, and 10 bases lay in between. Germline V gives CDR1 LGHDT, CDR2 YNNKEL (reference sequence). As DNA, the CDR3 is TGTGCCAGCAGCCACCGCGGACAGAGCACAGATACGCAGTATTTT. Protein product: CASSHRGQSTDTQYF.

This clonotype was observed a handful of times. The gene calls are TRBV20-1 and TRBJ2-5, with D possibly being TRBD1 (5 bases). CDR3 size: 13 residues. Trimming cost V 1 base and J 2 bases, with 8 bases left between them. The germline gives CDR1 DFQATT, CDR2 SNEGSKA (reference sequence). CDR3 residues: CSARAAGQETQYF. For the CDR3, the DNA is TGCAGTGCTAGAGCAGCAGGGCAAGAGACCCAGTACTTC.

This chain joins TRBV9 and TRBJ2-3; TRBD2 matches 7 bases. J gave up 0 bases and V 3 bases, and 4 bases lay outside the gene matches. CDR1 SGDLS and CDR2 YYNGEE come from the germline V gene. The CDR3 has 15 amino acids. The CDR3 loop reads CASSAAGSSTDTQYF. CDR3 sequence (DNA): TGTGCCAGCAGCGCAGCGGGATCAAGCACAGATACGCAGTATTTT.

This clonotype was found a few times. V and J are TRBV12-3 or TRBV12-4 and TRBJ2-5; D remains unclear. This CDR3 region has 12 residues. Trimming stripped 3 bases from V and 2 bases from J, with 4 bases between. CDR3 region: CASSLRQETQYF. The CDR3 DNA follows: TGTGCCAGCAGTTTGAGACAAGAGACCCAGTACTTC.

Only a few counts were recorded for this clonotype. The chain uses TRBV11-3 and TRBJ2-3; 10 nucleotides agree with TRBD1. Germline assignment: CDR1 SGHNT and CDR2 YENEEA. The CDR3 sequence is 18 residues long. The J segment lost 1 base and the V segment lost 5 bases, leaving 12 bases of the junction unmatched. The CDR3 DNA follows: TGTGCCAGCAGCCCCGGGACAGGGGTCAAGGTGGGCACAGATACGCAGTATTTT. As protein: CASSPGTGVKVGTDTQYF. The whole variable domain, remainder taken from reference TRBV11-3 and TRBJ2-3, is EAGVVQSPRYKIIEKKQPVAFWCNPISGHNTLYWYLQNLGQGPELLIRYENEEAVDDSQLPKDRFSAERLKGVDSTLKIQPAELGDSAVYLCASSPGTGVKVGTDTQYFGPGTRLTVL.

In this sample, this clonotype turned up many times. The chain employs TRBV4-2 and TRBJ2-7; D might be TRBD1 (6 bases). V was clipped by 0 bases and J by 0 bases, with 12 bases between them. CDR3 length equals 16 residues. Germline V gene sequence: CDR1 LGHNA, CDR2 YNFKEQ. The CDR3 sequence is CASSQEDRGSSYEQYF. CDR3 in DNA: TGTGCCAGCAGCCAAGAGGACAGAGGAAGCTCCTACGAGCAGTACTTC.

The CDR3 region has the DNA TGCAGCGGCTCCCCAGGGAAAATCACTGAAGCTTTCTTT. Encoded protein: CSGSPGKITEAFF. The V call is TRBV29-1, the J call TRBJ1-1; D is possibly TRBD1 (5 bases). CDR3 length: 13 amino acids. The germline CDR1 and CDR2 sequences are SQVTM and ANQGSEA. V lost 7 bases and J lost 4, with 16 bases in between.

The table lists this clonotype with a few counts. This rearrangement joins TRBV28 to TRBJ2-7; 8 nucleotides line up with TRBD1. The germline V gene encodes CDR1 MDHEN and CDR2 SYDVKM. V was clipped by 3 bases and J by 0 bases; unmatched bases: 7. The CDR3 is 16 residues long. CDR3 coding DNA: TGTGCCAGCAGTTTTAAGGGCACAGGGGGCTCCTACGAGCAGTACTTC. Translation: CASSFKGTGGSYEQYF.

The sample holds a few counts of this clonotype. The gene calls are TRBV28 and TRBJ1-2; D might be TRBD1 (6 bases). The length of the CDR3 is 12 residues. Germline CDR1 is MDHEN and CDR2 is SYDVKM. Trimming took off 10 bases at V and 8 bases at J, with 17 bases between the two ends. The CDR3 is CATNVGGQGYTF. The CDR3 region has the DNA TGTGCCACCAACGTCGGGGGGCAGGGCTACACCTTC.

The rearrangement uses TRBV14 and TRBJ1-1; D not resolved. Per the germline V gene, CDR1 is SGHDN and CDR2 is FVKESK. The germline V and J ends were trimmed by 4 bases and 0 bases, with 6 bases remaining between them. This CDR3 has 13 residues. CDR3 in DNA: TGTGCCAGCAGCCGAATGGTGAACACTGAAGCTTTCTTT. The encoded protein is CASSRMVNTEAFF.

The genes are TRBV3-1 and TRBJ2-1, with D possibly being TRBD1 or TRBD2 (6 bases each). The germline CDR1 and CDR2 sequences are LGHDT and YNNKEL (reference sequence). The germline V and J ends were trimmed by 4 bases and 6 bases, with 16 bases remaining between them. The CDR3 loop spans 15 amino acids. CDR3 DNA sequence: TGTGCCAGCAGCCCACAGGGACTTCAGGGCAATGAGCAGTTCTTC. Its translation: CASSPQGLQGNEQFF.

This clonotype has ten or more counts. The chain couples TRBV11-1 to TRBJ2-7; 7 bases agree with TRBD2. Trimming removed 5 bases from V and 4 bases from J; junction bases left unmatched: 20. Germline CDR1 reads SGHAT; CDR2 reads FQDESV (reference sequence). The CDR3 consists of 18 residues. The CDR3 protein is CASSPRLFSGGRGYEQYF. The CDR3 bases are TGTGCCAGCAGCCCACGACTCTTTAGCGGAGGGAGGGGTTACGAGCAGTACTTC.

Concerning this clonotype itself: This may arise from a read error, as a much more abundant clone is one base away. The V call is TRBV6-5, the J call TRBJ1-2; the match to TRBD1 covers 7 bases. CDR1 MNHEY and CDR2 SVGAGI come from the germline V gene. V dropped 5 bases and J dropped 7; count of bases not matched to a gene: 4. This CDR3 region has 12 residues. The CDR3 is CASSNTGVGYTF. The CDR3 DNA reads as TGTGCCAGCAGTAACACAGGGGTTGGCTACACCTTC.

This clonotype turned up a few times. The chain recombines TRBV5-1 with TRBJ2-3, with D possibly matching TRBD2 (6 bases). V lost 5 bases to trimming and J lost 0 bases, with 16 bases between them. CDR1 and CDR2 (germline): SGHRS, YFSETQ. This CDR3 contains 16 residues. The CDR3 spells CASRVGSNPSTDTQYF. CDR3 bases: TGCGCCAGCAGGGTCGGGAGCAACCCTAGCACAGATACGCAGTATTTT.

Ten or more counts support this clonotype. The chain combines TRBV6-5 with TRBJ1-1, with unresolved D. With 3 bases removed from V and 8 bases from J, the gap between germline ends came to 10 bases. The CDR3 is 12 amino acids. CDR1 is MNHEY, CDR2 SVGAGI, per germline. The CDR3 coding sequence is TGTGCCAGCAGTTATTCGGGAGGGGAAGCTTTCTTT. Amino acid sequence: CASSYSGGEAFF.

This clonotype was seen many times. J is TRBJ2-3 and V is TRBV7-2; possible D gene TRBD1, 6 bases. The V end lost 5 bases, the J end lost 6 bases, and 24 bases lay between the germline ends. Germline CDR1 is SGHTA and CDR2 is FQGNSA. CDR3 size: 17 residues. This chain's CDR3 is CASSRRGTYQVGDTQYF. CDR3 bases: TGTGCCAGCAGCCGCAGAGGGACATACCAAGTCGGGGATACGCAGTATTTT.

This clonotype was seen repeatedly, ten times or more. The chain links TRBV7-9 to TRBJ2-2; D not certain. The germline V gene encodes CDR1 SEHNR and CDR2 FQNEAQ (reference sequence). Trimming took off 5 bases at V and 5 bases at J, with 12 bases between the two ends. CDR3 length: 14 residues. The CDR3 nucleotides are TGTGCCAGCAGCGTCGGACCTACGACCGGGGAGCTGTTTTTT. Its protein is CASSVGPTTGELFF.

This clonotype came up a few times. The V call is TRBV6-1, the J call TRBJ2-3; 12 bases map to TRBD2. This CDR3 contains 14 residues. The ends lost 5 bases at V and 5 bases at J; junction bases unmatched: 2. Germline CDR1 reads MNHNS; CDR2 reads SASEGT. The DNA for the CDR3 is TGTGCCAGCAGTACGACTAGCGGGGGAGATACGCAGTATTTT. The encoded protein is CASSTTSGGDTQYF.